This is a list of T cell receptor beta chains from one sample in a study of TIL therapy for anti-PD-1-resistant metastatic lung cancer. Produced via immunoSEQ multiplex PCR; TCRdb's table is partial and in-frame only. The repertoire has tens of thousands of clones, about 73% of them found once; the top ten carry more than 1.5%. The sample consisted of blood, taken at baseline. These receptor sequences come from a person between 25 and 80 years old with non-small cell lung cancer. The CDR3 runs from the conserved cysteine through the conserved F or W. The order of the fields is D gene, J gene, V gene, clone size, CDR3 DNA, CDR3 protein. D genes are given only for firm matches. Clone sizes are given selectively: once, few, many, or a class where the clone is expanded.

d_gene: -; j_gene: TRBJ2-5; v_gene: TRBV5-1; abundance: -; CDR3nt: TGCGCCAGCAGCTTGGGACAGGTCCAAGAGACCCAGTACTTC; CDR3aa: CASSLGQVQETQYF
d_gene: -; j_gene: TRBJ2-7; v_gene: TRBV7-2; abundance: -; CDR3nt: TGTGCCAGCAGCTTGGGATGGAGGGGGGACGAGCAGTACTTC; CDR3aa: CASSLGWRGDEQYF
d_gene: -; j_gene: TRBJ1-5; v_gene: TRBV6-5; abundance: -; CDR3nt: TGTGCCAGCAGAGGCCCCGGGGGTCGGAGTCAGCCCCAGCATTTT; CDR3aa: CASRGPGGRSQPQHF
d_gene: TRBD1; j_gene: TRBJ1-1; v_gene: TRBV27; abundance: -; CDR3nt: TGTGCCAGCAGTTTACAGGGGGTTGGCACTGAAGCTTTCTTT; CDR3aa: CASSLQGVGTEAFF
d_gene: -; j_gene: TRBJ1-1; v_gene: TRBV29-1; abundance: -; CDR3nt: TGCAGCGTTCGGGATTTGACTGAAGCTTTCTTT; CDR3aa: CSVRDLTEAFF
d_gene: -; j_gene: TRBJ2-1; v_gene: TRBV7-2; abundance: -; CDR3nt: TGTGCCAGCAGCTCCAGGGGGGGTCAAAACTCCTACAATGAGCAGTTCTTC; CDR3aa: CASSSRGGQNSYNEQFF
d_gene: TRBD2; j_gene: TRBJ2-7; v_gene: TRBV27; abundance: -; CDR3nt: TGTGCCAGCAGTTTAGGTCCTAGCGGGCCCTACGAGCAGTACTTC; CDR3aa: CASSLGPSGPYEQYF
d_gene: TRBD1; j_gene: TRBJ2-1; v_gene: TRBV10-1; abundance: few; CDR3nt: TGCGCCAGCAAGATATCGTACCCGGGACAGGGCAGATACAATGAGCAGTTCTTC; CDR3aa: CASKISYPGQGRYNEQFF
d_gene: -; j_gene: TRBJ2-5; v_gene: TRBV7-8; abundance: -; CDR3nt: TGTGCCAGCAGCAGAAACGGAGAGACCCAGTACTTC; CDR3aa: CASSRNGETQYF
d_gene: TRBD1; j_gene: TRBJ1-3; v_gene: TRBV7-9; abundance: -; CDR3nt: TGTGCCAGCAGTCCACAGGGGGCCGCTGGAAACACCATATATTTT; CDR3aa: CASSPQGAAGNTIYF
d_gene: -; j_gene: TRBJ2-3; v_gene: TRBV7-3; abundance: -; CDR3nt: TGTGCCAGCAGCCTTACCGGACAGCCAGCAGATACGCAGTATTTT; CDR3aa: CASSLTGQPADTQYF
d_gene: -; j_gene: TRBJ1-1; v_gene: TRBV21-1; abundance: -; CDR3nt: TGTGCCAGCAGCAAAGAGGGGAGAATACGGAACACTGAAGCTTTCTTT; CDR3aa: CASSKEGRIRNTEAFF
d_gene: -; j_gene: TRBJ1-3; v_gene: TRBV29-1; abundance: -; CDR3nt: TGCAGCGTTGAGGGGGGGCGCGAACCTGGAAACACCATATATTTT; CDR3aa: CSVEGGREPGNTIYF
d_gene: -; j_gene: TRBJ2-3; v_gene: TRBV6-1; abundance: -; CDR3nt: TGTGCCAGCACCCGGGACTTTTCCACAGATACGCAGTATTTT; CDR3aa: CASTRDFSTDTQYF
d_gene: TRBD2; j_gene: TRBJ2-1; v_gene: TRBV19; abundance: -; CDR3nt: TGTGCCAGTAGTATACCTCATAGCGGGAGAAGACTTGAGCAGTTCTTC; CDR3aa: CASSIPHSGRRLEQFF
d_gene: -; j_gene: TRBJ1-2; v_gene: TRBV4-3; abundance: -; CDR3nt: TGCGCCAGCAGCCAAGCGGGCTATGGCTACACCTTC; CDR3aa: CASSQAGYGYTF
d_gene: -; j_gene: TRBJ2-5; v_gene: TRBV29-1; abundance: -; CDR3nt: TGCAGCGTAACGACAGGCTACATCCAAGAGACCCAGTACTTC; CDR3aa: CSVTTGYIQETQYF
d_gene: -; j_gene: TRBJ1-6; v_gene: TRBV7-9; abundance: few; CDR3nt: TGTGCCAGCAGCTTAGCGAGGATTGGGGGGCCCCTCCACTTT; CDR3aa: CASSLARIGGPLHF
d_gene: -; j_gene: TRBJ2-7; v_gene: TRBV12-2; abundance: -; CDR3nt: TGTGCAAGTCGCCCACCAGACATTAACAACACCTACGAGCAGTACTTC; CDR3aa: CASRPPDINNTYEQYF
d_gene: -; j_gene: TRBJ2-3; v_gene: TRBV4-3; abundance: -; CDR3nt: TGCGCCAGCAGCCTCACGGGGGCAGATACGCAGTATTTT; CDR3aa: CASSLTGADTQYF
d_gene: -; j_gene: TRBJ2-3; v_gene: TRBV28; abundance: -; CDR3nt: TGTGCCAGCAGTTTACCTGGACACAGCACAGATACGCAGTATTTT; CDR3aa: CASSLPGHSTDTQYF
d_gene: TRBD1; j_gene: TRBJ1-2; v_gene: TRBV6-5; abundance: -; CDR3nt: TGTGCCAGCAGTCAATCCGGGACAGATGATGGCTACACCTTC; CDR3aa: CASSQSGTDDGYTF
d_gene: -; j_gene: TRBJ1-2; v_gene: TRBV2; abundance: few; CDR3nt: TGTGCCAGCAGTGATATCGAGGGACTGTCATACACCTTC; CDR3aa: CASSDIEGLSYTF
d_gene: -; j_gene: TRBJ2-1; v_gene: TRBV5-1; abundance: -; CDR3nt: TGCGCCAGCAGCTTGGCCTATACGGGTAATGAGCAGTTCTTC; CDR3aa: CASSLAYTGNEQFF
d_gene: TRBD1; j_gene: TRBJ2-1; v_gene: TRBV15; abundance: -; CDR3nt: TGTGCCACCAGATCCGGGACAGGGACTTACAATGAGCAGTTCTTC; CDR3aa: CATRSGTGTYNEQFF
d_gene: TRBD2; j_gene: TRBJ2-5; v_gene: TRBV9; abundance: -; CDR3nt: TGTGCCAGCAGCGTGAACGGGGGGGTCCAAGAGACCCAGTACTTC; CDR3aa: CASSVNGGVQETQYF
d_gene: -; j_gene: TRBJ1-4; v_gene: TRBV6-6; abundance: -; CDR3nt: TGTGCCAGCAGTTACGGGGGGGCAGATGAAAAACTGTTTTTT; CDR3aa: CASSYGGADEKLFF
d_gene: TRBD1; j_gene: TRBJ2-5; v_gene: TRBV30; abundance: -; CDR3nt: TGTGCCTGGAGCGGACAGGGACCGCAGACCCAGTACTTC; CDR3aa: CAWSGQGPQTQYF
d_gene: -; j_gene: TRBJ1-5; v_gene: TRBV28; abundance: -; CDR3nt: TGTGCCAGCAGGCCTTACAGGAGGGATCAGCCCCAGCATTTT; CDR3aa: CASRPYRRDQPQHF
d_gene: -; j_gene: TRBJ2-7; v_gene: TRBV28; abundance: -; CDR3nt: TGTGCCAGCAGCCCAACGGGATACTCCTACGAGCAGTACTTC; CDR3aa: CASSPTGYSYEQYF
d_gene: TRBD2; j_gene: TRBJ2-7; v_gene: TRBV4-3; abundance: -; CDR3nt: TGCGCCAGCAGCCAAGATCTCGGGGGGGGGCATTCCAACTACGAGCAGTACTTC; CDR3aa: CASSQDLGGGHSNYEQYF
d_gene: -; j_gene: TRBJ2-2; v_gene: TRBV9; abundance: -; CDR3nt: TGTGCCAGCAGCGTAGGTGGGACGAACACCGGGGAGCTGTTTTTT; CDR3aa: CASSVGGTNTGELFF
d_gene: TRBD2; j_gene: TRBJ2-1; v_gene: TRBV5-1; abundance: -; CDR3nt: TGCGCCAGCAGCTTGGAGGCCGGGCGGGGGAATGAGCAGTTCTTC; CDR3aa: CASSLEAGRGNEQFF
d_gene: TRBD1; j_gene: TRBJ2-3; v_gene: TRBV10-3; abundance: -; CDR3nt: TGTGCCGTCTACAGGGGGCAGGGAGATACGCAGTATTTT; CDR3aa: CAVYRGQGDTQYF
d_gene: -; j_gene: TRBJ2-6; v_gene: TRBV7-9; abundance: -; CDR3nt: TGTGCCACCGAGGGGTCTGGGGCCAACGTCCTGACTTTC; CDR3aa: CATEGSGANVLTF
d_gene: -; j_gene: TRBJ2-7; v_gene: TRBV11-3; abundance: few; CDR3nt: TGTGCCAGCAGCTTAGGGGACTACGAGCAGTACTTC; CDR3aa: CASSLGDYEQYF
d_gene: -; j_gene: TRBJ1-5; v_gene: TRBV6-5; abundance: few; CDR3nt: TGTGCCAGCAGTCCGGGGGACGGTCAAAATCAGCCCCAGCATTTT; CDR3aa: CASSPGDGQNQPQHF
d_gene: -; j_gene: TRBJ2-5; v_gene: TRBV6-6; abundance: -; CDR3nt: TGTGCCAGCGGGCATCAGGAGACCCAGTACTTC; CDR3aa: CASGHQETQYF
d_gene: -; j_gene: TRBJ2-3; v_gene: TRBV15; abundance: -; CDR3nt: TGTGCCACCAGTGAGGGGAAGCCAGATACGCAGTATTTT; CDR3aa: CATSEGKPDTQYF
d_gene: -; j_gene: TRBJ2-2; v_gene: TRBV7-7; abundance: -; CDR3nt: TGTGCTAGCAGCTTAGTGGGGTCCGGGGAGCTGTTTTTT; CDR3aa: CASSLVGSGELFF
d_gene: -; j_gene: TRBJ2-5; v_gene: TRBV7-7; abundance: -; CDR3nt: TGTGCTAGCAGCTTAGAAACAGGGGAGACCCAGTACTTC; CDR3aa: CASSLETGETQYF